The source of this TCR gamma chain is a study of gamma delta lymphoproliferative disorders and STAT genes. Study at large: Gamma-chain libraries were built from at least 50 ng of genomic DNA with the LymphoTrack Dx TCRG Assay. Delta-chain libraries followed the EuroClonality-NGS standard operating procedure.

TCRdb reapplied CATT to the multiplex PCR reads. The sample shows about 1,000 gamma-chain clones, about 28% of them seen only once. General study findings and limits: In whole-repertoire clustering, gamma separated patients from controls, unlike delta.

The CDR3 sequence is 12 residues long. Trimming cost V 8 bases and J 1 base; bases outside gene matches: 3. Sequencing used genomic DNA taken from PBMCs of patients and controls. This clone is large in the sample. Its antigen is not identified. The chain carries TRGV10 and TRGJ1 or TRGJ2. TCRdb leaves out the J gene; it was filled in here by matching the DNA to germline. TRGV10 is placed among ORFs of uncertain function. Material: blood. This receptor was taken from a human donor in good health. This CDR3 is CAAWDNYYKKLF. In nucleotides, the CDR3 is TGTGCTGCGTGGGATAATTATTATAAGAAACTCTTT.